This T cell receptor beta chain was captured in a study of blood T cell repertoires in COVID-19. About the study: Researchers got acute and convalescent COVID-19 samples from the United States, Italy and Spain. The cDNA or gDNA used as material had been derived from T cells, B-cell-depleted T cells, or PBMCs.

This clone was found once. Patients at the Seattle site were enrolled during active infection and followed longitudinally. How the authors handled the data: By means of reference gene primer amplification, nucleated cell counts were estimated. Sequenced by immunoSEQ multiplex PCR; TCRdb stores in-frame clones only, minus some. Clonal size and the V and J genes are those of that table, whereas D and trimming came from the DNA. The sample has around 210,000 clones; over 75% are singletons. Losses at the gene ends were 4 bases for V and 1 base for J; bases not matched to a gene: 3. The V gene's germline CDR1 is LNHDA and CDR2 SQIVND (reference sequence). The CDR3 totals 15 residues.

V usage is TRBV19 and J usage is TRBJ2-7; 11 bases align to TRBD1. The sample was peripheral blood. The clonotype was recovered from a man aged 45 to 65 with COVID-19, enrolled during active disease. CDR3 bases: TGTGCCAGTAGTACCGGGACAGGGGGTTCCTACGAGCAGTACTTC. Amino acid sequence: CASSTGTGGSYEQYF.